This TCR beta chain was captured in a study of neoadjuvant anti-PD-1 for oral cavity cancer. Time point reported: after neoadjuvant nivolumab, at surgical resection. Using immunoSEQ multiplex PCR, the repertoire was profiled, and TCRdb retains in-frame clones only, with some absent. The sample shows roughly 14,000 clones, around 70% of them seen only once. The V end lost 0 bases, the J end lost 5 bases, and 2 bases lay between the germline ends. This CDR3 comprises 11 residues. From germline, CDR1 is SGHRS and CDR2 YFSETQ. This TCR came from a person aged 35-79 years with oral cavity squamous cell carcinoma. Sequenced here: PBMCs, sampled after nivolumab (anti-PD-1) treatment. The chain has TRBV5-1 and TRBJ2-5, with D unclear. This CDR3 reads CASSLVETQYF. The CDR3 coding sequence is TGCGCCAGCAGCTTGGTGGAGACCCAGTACTTC. Combining the CDR3 with reference TRBV5-1 and TRBJ2-5 gives the whole variable domain KAGVTQTPRYLIKTRGQQVTLSCSPISGHRSVSWYQQTPGQGLQFLFEYFSETQRNKGNFPGRFSGRQFSNSRSEMNVSTLELGDSALYLCASSLVETQYFGPGTRLLVL.